The 31 T cell receptor beta chains below were found in one sample sequenced in a study of cytomegalovirus exposure and HLA in healthy donors. The PCR made use of 60 Vbeta and 13 Jbeta primers. Sequencing used immunoSEQ multiplex PCR; TCRdb keeps in-frame clones, though not all of them. The sample records over 150,000 clones, roughly 80% being singletons. The source material was PBMCs. These receptors all come from a woman in her twenties or thirties in good health and CMV-seropositive.

This chain uses TRBV15 with TRBJ2-7; D perhaps matches TRBD1 (5 bases). The CDR3 covers 14 residues. The V and J ends lost 0 bases and 3 bases respectively, with 9 bases between them. The germline CDR1 and CDR2 sequences are LNHNV and YYDKDF (reference sequence). DNA of the CDR3: TGTGCCACCAGCAGAGACCCCACAGGCTACGAGCAGTACTTC. Translating it yields CATSRDPTGYEQYF. Using reference TRBV15 and TRBJ2-7 for the parts outside the CDR3, the full variable domain is DAMVIQNPRYQVTQFGKPVTLSCSQTLNHNVMYWYQQKSSQAPKLLFHYYDKDFNNEADTPDNFQSRRPNTSFCFLDIRSPGLGDTAMYLCATSRDPTGYEQYFGPGTRLTVT.

The chain is built from TRBV19 and TRBJ2-7; D possibly corresponds to TRBD2 (5 bases). The CDR3 extends over 15 amino acids. The germline V gene encodes CDR1 LNHDA and CDR2 SQIVND (reference sequence). V lost 4 bases and J 3 bases, leaving 16 bases between the germline ends. The CDR3 sequence is CASSTTLDSVYEQYF. The CDR3, as DNA: TGTGCCAGTAGTACTACCCTGGACTCCGTCTACGAGCAGTACTTC.

This chain connects TRBV5-1 to TRBJ2-5, with a weak D call TRBD1 (5 bases). The CDR3 is made up of 13 amino acids. Germline CDR1 SGHRS, CDR2 YFSETQ. Trimming shortened V by 2 bases and J by 3 bases, and 8 bases separated the two germline ends. The CDR3: CASSFRQKETQYF. CDR3 nucleotides: TGCGCCAGCAGCTTCCGACAGAAAGAGACCCAGTACTTC.

In this sample, this clone turned up a few times. One end of the junction fails to match germline, which may point to a read error. The chain carries TRBV7-9 and TRBJ2-5; D is possibly TRBD1 (6 bases). From germline, CDR1 is SEHNR and CDR2 FQNEAQ (reference sequence). The CDR3 is made up of 15 amino acids. The CDR3 DNA sequence: TGTTCCAGCAGCTTAAGGCAGGGGAATCGAGAGACCCAGTACTTC. This codes for CSSSLRQGNRETQYF.

The rearrangement links TRBV11-2 to TRBJ2-7; possible D gene TRBD2, 6 bases. Germline CDR1 reads SGHAT; CDR2 reads FQNNGV. The CDR3 is made up of 12 amino acids. V was cut by 4 bases and J by 6 bases, with 10 bases left in between. CDR3 sequence reads: CASSSTRVEQYF. CDR3 bases: TGTGCCAGCAGCTCGACTAGAGTCGAGCAGTACTTC. The full variable domain, rest sourced from reference TRBV11-2 and TRBJ2-7, is EAGVAQSPRYKIIEKRQSVAFWCNPISGHATLYWYQQILGQGPKLLIQFQNNGVVDDSQLPKDRFSAERLKGVDSTLKIQPAKLEDSAVYLCASSSTRVEQYFGPGTRLTVT.

This chain links TRBV30 with TRBJ2-7, with 11 bases that match TRBD2. Germline V lookup: CDR1 GTSNPN, CDR2 SVGIG (reference sequence). The CDR3 is 18 residues long. V lost 2 bases to trimming and J lost 2 bases; unmatched junction nucleotides: 14. The CDR3 region is CAWSPRLAGGLTPYEQYF. CDR3 DNA sequence: TGTGCCTGGAGTCCCCGGCTAGCGGGAGGCCTAACCCCCTACGAGCAGTACTTC.

The rearrangement joins TRBV5-4 to TRBJ2-5, with D possibly matching TRBD2 (5 bases). V was shortened by 0 bases and J by 3 bases, with 6 bases between the two germline ends. Germline CDR1 SGHNT, CDR2 YYREEE (reference sequence). The CDR3 consists of 13 residues. The CDR3 bases are TGTGCCAGCAGCTTGGGAGGGAAAGAGACCCAGTACTTC. Translation: CASSLGGKETQYF.

In this sample, this clone turned up a few times. V usage is TRBV5-5 and J usage is TRBJ1-1; 11 bases line up with TRBD1. Trimming removed 3 bases from V and 5 bases from J; junction bases left unmatched: 9. CDR3 length: 16 amino acids. The V gene's germline CDR1 is SGHKS and CDR2 YYEKEE (reference sequence). The CDR3 coding sequence is TGTGCCAGCAGCTCAGGACAGGGGGCGATTGGGACTGAAGCTTTCTTT. It specifies CASSSGQGAIGTEAFF.

This sequence joins TRBV18 and TRBJ1-1, with D perhaps TRBD1 (6 bases). Germline CDR1 KGHSH, CDR2 LQKENI. Trimming shortened V by 5 bases and J by 3 bases, and 10 bases separated the two germline ends. CDR3 length equals 13 residues. The CDR3 DNA reads as TGTGCCAGCTCATCCCGACAGGACACTGAAGCTTTCTTT. Translation gives CASSSRQDTEAFF.

The V and J genes are TRBV7-9 and TRBJ2-1, with D possibly being TRBD2 (5 bases). Germline V lookup: CDR1 SEHNR, CDR2 FQNEAQ (reference sequence). V lost 1 base and J 8 bases, leaving 15 bases between the germline ends. The CDR3 consists of 15 residues. The CDR3 here is CASSLGSVARHEQFF. The CDR3 coding sequence is TGTGCCAGCAGCTTAGGATCGGTAGCGAGACATGAGCAGTTCTTC.

The J gene is TRBJ1-1, the V gene TRBV29-1; the match to TRBD1 covers 9 bases. Germline lookup yields CDR1 SQVTM and CDR2 ANQGSEA. The length of the CDR3 is 15 residues. The ends lost 3 bases at V and 0 bases at J; junction bases unmatched: 5. As DNA, the CDR3 is TGCAGCGTTGATAACGGACAGGGGATGAACACTGAAGCTTTCTTT. Translated, it gives CSVDNGQGMNTEAFF.

The V call is TRBV27, the J call TRBJ2-5, with 7 positions matching TRBD2. Germline V gene data show CDR1 as MNHEY and CDR2 as SMNVEV (reference sequence). V lost 4 bases and J lost 11; bases outside the gene matches: 13. The CDR3 spans 14 residues. This CDR3 is CASSSWRESEEQYF. CDR3 nucleotide sequence: TGTGCCAGCAGTTCTTGGCGGGAGTCGGAAGAGCAGTACTTC.

The chain employs TRBV7-9 and TRBJ2-4; D remains unclear. CDR1 is SEHNR and CDR2 is FQNEAQ in the germline V gene (reference sequence). The CDR3 extends over 13 amino acids. The germline V and J ends were trimmed by 5 bases and 7 bases, with 12 bases remaining between them. In DNA form, the CDR3 reads TGTGCCAGCAGCAACGCCCCCCAGAACATTCAGTACTTC. As protein: CASSNAPQNIQYF. The full variable domain, with the rest looked up from reference TRBV7-9 and TRBJ2-4, is DTGVSQNPRHKITKRGQNVTFRCDPISEHNRLYWYRQTLGQGPEFLTYFQNEAQLEKSRLLSDRFSAERPKGSFSTLEIQRTEQGDSAMYLCASSNAPQNIQYFGAGTRLSVL.

The chain is built from TRBV5-1 and TRBJ2-5; D is uncertain. The assigned J gene may be wrong: the sequence end matches TRBJ2-7 better. The CDR3 extends over 14 amino acids. Germline loops: CDR1 SGHRS, CDR2 YFSETQ. The CDR3 DNA reads TGCGCCAGCAGCTTGGAGTCAGGTCCCTACGAGCAGTACTTC. It translates to CASSLESGPYEQYF.

This clone was observed once. The chain carries TRBV9 and TRBJ1-1; D not certain. The V and J ends lost 1 base and 1 base respectively, with 5 bases between them. Germline lookup yields CDR1 SGDLS and CDR2 YYNGEE. The length of the CDR3 is 13 residues. CDR3 region: CASSVIKNTEAFF. The CDR3 DNA sequence: TGTGCCAGCAGCGTAATAAAGAACACTGAAGCTTTCTTT.

Only one count was recorded for this clone. The V gene is TRBV5-1, the J gene TRBJ2-3; a weak D match, TRBD1 (5 bases). CDR3 length equals 16 residues. CDR1 and CDR2 from the germline V gene are SGHRS and YFSETQ. The V end was cut by 4 bases, the J end by 2 bases, with 17 bases between. CDR3: CASSQGVGRNTDTQYF. In DNA, the CDR3 is TGCGCCAGCAGCCAAGGGGTAGGCCGTAACACAGATACGCAGTATTTT.

The V gene is TRBV27, the J gene TRBJ1-2; 10 bases map to TRBD1. Germline CDR1 is MNHEY and CDR2 is SMNVEV (reference sequence). V was pared by 5 bases and J by 8 bases, with 11 bases of the junction left unmatched. This CDR3 is 15 amino acids long. CDR3 amino acids: CASSRGTGETRGYTF. The DNA for the CDR3 is TGTGCCAGCAGTCGCGGGACAGGGGAAACGAGGGGCTACACCTTC.

The chain uses TRBV2 and TRBJ1-2; maybe TRBD1 (6 bases). The length of the CDR3 is 13 residues. Trimming took off 4 bases at V and 7 bases at J, with 13 bases between the two ends. The germline gives CDR1 SNHLY, CDR2 FYNNEI. In DNA, the CDR3 is TGTGCCAGCAGTGTCCGGACAGATGGTGGCTACACCTTC. Protein sequence: CASSVRTDGGYTF.

The chain combines TRBV9 with TRBJ2-7; D may be TRBD1 (6 bases). V was trimmed by 4 bases and J by 0 bases, leaving 11 bases between them. The CDR3 length is 14 residues. The germline gives CDR1 SGDLS, CDR2 YYNGEE. As DNA, the CDR3 is TGTGCCAGCAGCCCTGGACAGATCTCCTACGAGCAGTACTTC. The encoded protein is CASSPGQISYEQYF. Full variable domain (outside the CDR3, taken from reference TRBV9 and TRBJ2-7): DSGVTQTPKHLITATGQRVTLRCSPRSGDLSVYWYQQSLDQGLQFLIQYYNGEERAKGNILERFSAQQFPDLHSELNLSSLELGDSALYFCASSPGQISYEQYFGPGTRLTVT.

This chain links TRBV28 with TRBJ1-6; perhaps TRBD1 as D (5 bases). Germline V gene lookup returns CDR1 MDHEN and CDR2 SYDVKM. Trimming removed 11 bases at V and 7 bases at J, with 15 bases between. This CDR3 is built from 13 residues. This CDR3 is CAGGTAGNSPLHF. In DNA, the CDR3 is TGTGCCGGAGGGACGGCGGGCAATTCACCCCTCCACTTT.

With respect to this clone: Other nucleotide sequences from this sample produce the same CDR3. DNA for the CDR3: TGTGCCAGCAGTGTAGAAGAGACCCAGTACTTC. Protein: CASSVEETQYF. The chain links TRBV2 to TRBJ2-5; D is uncertain. This CDR3 region has 11 residues. Germline assignment: CDR1 SNHLY and CDR2 FYNNEI. Trimming removed 4 bases at V and 3 bases at J, with 3 bases between.

The chain couples TRBV5-1 to TRBJ1-1; D may be TRBD1 (5 bases). V dropped 2 bases and J dropped 0 bases, with 11 bases sitting between them. Germline V gene data show CDR1 as SGHRS and CDR2 as YFSETQ. The CDR3 runs to 15 residues. The CDR3 DNA follows: TGCGCCAGCAGCTTCAGCGGGGGGATGAACACTGAAGCTTTCTTT. Translated: CASSFSGGMNTEAFF.

This sequence joins TRBV12-2 and TRBJ1-1; TRBD1 is taken as the D call from the table, unchecked against the DNA. TRBV12-2 is classified as a pseudogene. This CDR3 is built from 16 residues. DNA for the CDR3: TGTGCAAGTCGCCCGTCGGGGACAGGGGGCCCCACTGAAGCTTTCTTT. It yields the protein CASRPSGTGGPTEAFF.

The gene calls are TRBV28 and TRBJ2-5; a possible D gene is TRBD2 (5 bases). The DNA end is more similar to TRBJ2-7, so the J call may be wrong. The length of the CDR3 is 15 residues. Germline CDR1 is MDHEN and CDR2 is SYDVKM. The CDR3 region is CASSLGSGTAYEQYF. In nucleotides, the CDR3 is TGTGCCAGCAGTTTGGGGAGCGGTACAGCCTACGAGCAGTACTTC.

This clone was detected only a few times. The chain links TRBV27 to TRBJ2-7; 7 bases map to TRBD1. The CDR3 has 13 amino acids. V dropped 2 bases and J dropped 3; count of bases not matched to a gene: 1. Germline CDR1 MNHEY, CDR2 SMNVEV (reference sequence). The CDR3 loop reads CASSLRTGYEQYF. Written as DNA, the CDR3 is TGTGCCAGCAGTTTAAGGACAGGCTACGAGCAGTACTTC.

J is TRBJ1-2 and V is TRBV2; 9 bases are shared with TRBD1. The germline CDR1 and CDR2 sequences are SNHLY and FYNNEI. Germline trimming cut 6 bases from V and 2 bases from J; bases unmatched to any gene: 4. This CDR3 has 14 residues. CDR3 loop: CASRGDRANYGYTF. The DNA of the CDR3 is TGTGCCAGCAGGGGGGACAGGGCGAACTATGGCTACACCTTC.

On this clone: At one boundary the junction diverges from the germline segment, which might be a read error. This chain links TRBV2 with TRBJ2-7; 11 bases agree with TRBD2. Per the germline V gene, CDR1 is SNHLY and CDR2 is FYNNEI. The CDR3 runs 15 residues. The CDR3 is CASSELFSGRAELYF. In nucleotides, the CDR3 is TGTGCCAGCAGTGAGCTGTTTAGCGGGAGGGCCGAGCTGTACTTC.

In DNA form, the CDR3 reads TGTGCCAGCAGCGGACTAGGGACAGGGGATTATGGCTACACCTTC. Residues: CASSGLGTGDYGYTF. The rearrangement uses TRBV5-6 and TRBJ1-2, with 10 bases fitting TRBD1. Germline CDR1 reads SGHDT; CDR2 reads YYEEEE. V lost 4 bases to trimming and J lost 5 bases; unmatched junction nucleotides: 8. The CDR3 is 15 amino acids.

In this sample, this clone turned up once. The V gene is TRBV6-6, the J gene TRBJ1-2; D not certain. CDR1 MNHNY and CDR2 SVGAGI come from the germline V gene (reference sequence). The V end was cut by 0 bases, the J end by 5 bases, with 10 bases between. The CDR3 runs to 14 residues. CDR3 residues: CASSYSTGIYGYTF. CDR3 DNA sequence: TGTGCCAGCAGTTACTCGACCGGGATTTATGGCTACACCTTC.

The rearrangement joins TRBV27 to TRBJ1-1, with TRBD1 identical over 8 bases. CDR3 length equals 12 residues. CDR1 MNHEY and CDR2 SMNVEV come from the germline V gene (reference sequence). V lost 4 bases and J lost 9; bases outside the gene matches: 4. The CDR3 reads CASSSRTGKAFF. Here the CDR3 DNA reads TGTGCCAGCAGTTCACGGACAGGGAAAGCTTTCTTT.

This clone was counted a few times. V and J are TRBV4-1 and TRBJ2-1, with a possible D match to TRBD1 (6 bases). Looked up from germline, CDR1 is MGHRA and CDR2 is YSYEKL. The CDR3 spans 15 residues. V was trimmed by 1 base and J by 13 bases, leaving 20 bases between them. The DNA of the CDR3 is TGCGCCAGCAGCCAAGCGAAAGGAGGAGCTGGGGGCCAGTTCTTC. Its translation is CASSQAKGGAGGQFF.